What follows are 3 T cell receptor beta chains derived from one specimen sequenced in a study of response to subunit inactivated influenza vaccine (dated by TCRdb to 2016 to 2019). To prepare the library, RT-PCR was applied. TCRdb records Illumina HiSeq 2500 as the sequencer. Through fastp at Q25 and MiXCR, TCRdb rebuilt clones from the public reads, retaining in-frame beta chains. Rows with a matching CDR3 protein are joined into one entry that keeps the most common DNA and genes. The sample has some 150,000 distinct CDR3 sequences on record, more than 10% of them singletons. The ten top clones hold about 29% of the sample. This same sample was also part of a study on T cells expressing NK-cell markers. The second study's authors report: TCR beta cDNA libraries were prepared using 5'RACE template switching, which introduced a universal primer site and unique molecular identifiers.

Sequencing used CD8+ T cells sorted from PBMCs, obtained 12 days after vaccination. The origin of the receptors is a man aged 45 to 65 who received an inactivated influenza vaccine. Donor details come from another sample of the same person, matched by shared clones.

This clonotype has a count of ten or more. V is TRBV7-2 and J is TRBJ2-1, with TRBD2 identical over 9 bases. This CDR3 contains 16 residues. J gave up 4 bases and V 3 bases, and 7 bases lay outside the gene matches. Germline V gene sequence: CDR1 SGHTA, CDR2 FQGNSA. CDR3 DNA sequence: TGTGCCAGCAGCTTGACTAGCGGAAATATATACAATGAGCAGTTCTTC. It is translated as CASSLTSGNIYNEQFF. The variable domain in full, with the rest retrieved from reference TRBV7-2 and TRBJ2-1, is GAGVSQSPSNKVTEKGKDVELRCDPISGHTALYWYRQSLGQGLEFLIYFQGNSAPDKSGLPSDRFSAERTGGSVSTLTIQRTQQEDSAVYLCASSLTSGNIYNEQFFGPGTRLTVL.

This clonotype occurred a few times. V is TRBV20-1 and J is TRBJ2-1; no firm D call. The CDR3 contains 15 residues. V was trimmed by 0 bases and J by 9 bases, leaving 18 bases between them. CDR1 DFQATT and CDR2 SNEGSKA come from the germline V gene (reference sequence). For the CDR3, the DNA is TGCAGTGCTAGAGAGTCGGTACTTATATTAGGTGAGCAGTTCTTC. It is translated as CSARESVLILGEQFF.

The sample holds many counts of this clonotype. This CDR3 reads CASSYGYAYGELFF. Written as DNA, the CDR3 is TGTGCCAGCAGTTACGGGTACGCGTACGGGGAGCTGTTTTTT. The V gene is TRBV6-2 or TRBV6-3, the J gene TRBJ2-2; D is ambiguous. Trimming removed 2 bases from V and 7 bases from J, with 11 bases in between. CDR3 length equals 14 residues. Germline lookup yields CDR1 MNHEY and CDR2 SVGEGT.